Listed here are 5 T cell receptor beta chains from one sample, sequenced in a study of blood T cell repertoires in COVID-19. TCRdb's table, derived via immunoSEQ multiplex PCR, lists solely in-frame clones and lacks some. Of roughly 60,000 clones detected, 80% to 95% appear once; the ten largest clones hold 4.5% to 5.5%. Sequenced sample: peripheral blood. The receptors originated from a man aged 50-59 years with active COVID-19.

The chain recombines TRBV25-1 with TRBJ1-1; no firm D call. Looked up from germline, CDR1 is MGHDK and CDR2 is SYGVNS. The CDR3 totals 14 residues. The V end lost 0 bases, the J end lost 5 bases, and 10 bases lay between the germline ends. The CDR3 sequence: CASSEYLEGTEAFF. The CDR3 bases are TGTGCCAGCAGTGAATACCTCGAGGGAACTGAAGCTTTCTTT.

A note on this clone: The junction departs from germline at one end; a sequencing error may be responsible. The chain links TRBV3-1 (or the pseudogene TRBV3-2) to TRBJ1-3; maybe TRBD1 (6 bases). This CDR3 has 17 residues. Per germline, CDR1 LGHDT and CDR2 YNNKEL (reference sequence). The CDR3 sequence: CASTQGGGGMSGNTIYF. The CDR3 nucleotides are TGTGCCAGCACCCAAGGGGGGGGAGGGATGTCTGGAAACACCATATATTTT.

This chain uses TRBV9 with TRBJ2-7, with 9 nucleotides matching TRBD1. The CDR3 spans 16 residues. The germline gives CDR1 SGDLS, CDR2 YYNGEE. V was clipped by 4 bases and J by 5 bases; unmatched bases: 13. Here the CDR3 reads CASSQSTGGFLDEQYF. CDR3 in DNA: TGTGCCAGCAGCCAGTCAACAGGGGGCTTTTTGGACGAGCAGTACTTC.

J is TRBJ2-5 and V is TRBV5-1; D is unresolved. Per germline, CDR1 SGHRS and CDR2 YFSETQ. The V end lost 6 bases, the J end lost 2 bases, and 11 bases lay between the germline ends. This CDR3 has 13 residues. This chain's CDR3 is CASMVSGQETQYF. As DNA, the CDR3 is TGCGCCAGCATGGTTTCAGGACAAGAGACCCAGTACTTC.

This rearrangement joins TRBV28 to TRBJ2-3; 8 bases align to TRBD2. Germline CDR1 and CDR2: MDHEN and SYDVKM. CDR3 length: 16 amino acids. Trimming cost V 6 bases and J 6 bases; bases outside gene matches: 14. The CDR3 DNA reads as TGTGCCAGCAGCCTGTTGACTAGCGTACCTTCGGATACGCAGTATTTT. Its translation is CASSLLTSVPSDTQYF. Based on the CDR3 plus reference TRBV28 and TRBJ2-3, the full variable domain is DVKVTQSSRYLVKRTGEKVFLECVQDMDHENMFWYRQDPGLGLRLIYFSYDVKMKEKGDIPEGYSVSREKKERFSLILESASTNQTSMYLCASSLLTSVPSDTQYFGPGTRLTVL.